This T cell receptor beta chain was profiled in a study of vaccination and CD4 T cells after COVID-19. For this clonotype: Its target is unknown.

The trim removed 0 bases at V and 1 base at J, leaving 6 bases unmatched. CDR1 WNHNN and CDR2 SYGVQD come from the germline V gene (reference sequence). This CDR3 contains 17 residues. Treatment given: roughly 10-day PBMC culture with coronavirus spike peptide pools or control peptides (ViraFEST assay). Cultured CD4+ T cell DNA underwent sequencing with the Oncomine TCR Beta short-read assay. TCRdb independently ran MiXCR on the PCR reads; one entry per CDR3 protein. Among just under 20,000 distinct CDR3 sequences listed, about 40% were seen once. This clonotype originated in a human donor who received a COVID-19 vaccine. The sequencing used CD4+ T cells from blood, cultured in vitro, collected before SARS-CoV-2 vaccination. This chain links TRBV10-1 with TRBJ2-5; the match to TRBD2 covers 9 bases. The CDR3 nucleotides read TGCGCCAGCAGTGAGTCGACTCCTAGCGGGGTCCAAGAGACCCAGTACTTC. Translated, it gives CASSESTPSGVQETQYF.